A selection of T cell receptor beta chains follows, all from one sample in a study of tumor-infiltrating lymphocytes in oesophageal squamous cell carcinoma. TCRdb re-called the PCR reads through MiXCR, storing one row per CDR3 protein. Here the sample spans about 17,000 distinct CDR3 sequences, approximately 46% being singletons. Input material: normal esophageal tissue next to the tumor. Receptors originate from a female donor with esophageal squamous cell carcinoma. CDR3s include the opening cysteine and the closing phenylalanine or tryptophan. Fields, in order: V gene, J gene, D gene, clone size, CDR3 protein. A D gene is named only where the DNA matches it firmly. Clone size, where shown, is once, few, many, or a class for clones that have expanded.

>TRBV12-3/TRBV12-4|TRBJ1-2|.|.
CASSFTVGDPGGGYTF
>TRBV2|TRBJ2-7|TRBD1|many
CASSEDRDQYEQYF
>TRBV19|TRBJ1-2|TRBD1|many
CASSIQGASYTF
>TRBV5-1|TRBJ2-1|TRBD2|many
CASSGGTSGKTTYNEQFF
>TRBV6-1|TRBJ2-1|TRBD2|.
CASTVLAGAGEQFF
>TRBV7-3|TRBJ2-5|TRBD1|.
CASSQGQLQTQYF
>TRBV7-2|TRBJ2-3|.|.
CASNPEGRTDTQYF
>TRBV28|.|.|few
CASSSLLGPQNEQFF
>TRBV12-3/TRBV12-4|.|.|.
CASSPYTGEAFF
>TRBV7-9|TRBJ2-2|.|many
CASSFGAGTNTGELFF
>TRBV5-4|TRBJ2-2|TRBD2|many
CASSGRGTGELFF
>TRBV7-3|.|TRBD2|.
CASSPLGLAGASGELFF
>TRBV6-4|TRBJ2-3|TRBD2|.
CASSDSDRGGPDTQYF
>TRBV7-2|TRBJ2-2|.|medium-sized
CASSFPGELFF
>TRBV28|TRBJ2-7|.|many
CASSQGLGAGERSYEQYF
>TRBV11-2|TRBJ2-7|.|many
CASSLDAVSSYEQYF
>TRBV7-8|TRBJ1-4|.|once
CASSLRTPADTQFF
>TRBV2|TRBJ2-7|TRBD2|many
CASKRDSYEQYF
>TRBV5-1|TRBJ2-2|.|once
CASSLLQNTGELFF
>TRBV12-3/TRBV12-4|TRBJ1-6|TRBD1|many
CASSYAGTGAHNSPLHF
>TRBV5-4|TRBJ1-2|.|many
CASSGGGVGKGGYTF
>TRBV7-6|TRBJ2-2|.|medium-sized
CASSISRTGELFF
>TRBV6-6|TRBJ2-1|.|.
CASRVGTTYNEQFF
>TRBV12-3/TRBV12-4|TRBJ2-1|TRBD1|.
CASTDRGFHNEQFF
>TRBV28|TRBJ2-7|TRBD1|.
CASKRTGESYEQYF
>TRBV6-1|TRBJ1-5|.|many
CASSEWAGSNQPQHF
>TRBV6-1|.|TRBD1|.
CASRTGGEETQYF
>TRBV5-4|TRBJ2-7|TRBD1|many
CASSIGTGGRYEQYF
>TRBV18|TRBJ2-1|.|.
CASSPPSTSAHGGQFF
>TRBV7-3|.|TRBD1|.
CASSLQGAGETQYF
>TRBV7-3|.|.|.
CASSFGGSYGYTF
>TRBV5-1|TRBJ2-3|.|many
CASSSGWVRTDTQYF
>TRBV15|TRBJ2-3|.|many
CATRDHGGSTDTQYF
>TRBV20-1|TRBJ2-7|.|.
CSAPVLAGAYEQYF
>TRBV27|TRBJ2-1|TRBD1|.
CASSRGTGGYNEQFF
>TRBV7-4|.|TRBD1|.
CASSPRTGGYGYTF
>TRBV7-9|TRBJ2-5|TRBD2|medium-sized
CASSFSGGQETQYF
>TRBV12-3/TRBV12-4|TRBJ2-3|.|.
CASSYAGELYF
>TRBV5-4|TRBJ2-1|.|many
CASSSGRDYNEQFF
>TRBV12-3/TRBV12-4|TRBJ2-2|TRBD1|.
CASSWTPGGLAGELFF
>TRBV5-6|TRBJ2-7|TRBD1|many
CASSHRDRHSYEQYF
>TRBV7-3|TRBJ2-5|TRBD2|.
CASSYLAGTKETQYF
>TRBV11-1|TRBJ2-6|TRBD1|.
CASSSLRQGPNSPLHF
>TRBV7-2|TRBJ2-3|.|medium-sized
CASSLRQTITDTQYF
>TRBV27|TRBJ2-1|TRBD2|many
CASSLTSGALYNEQFF
>TRBV12-3/TRBV12-4|TRBJ2-5|TRBD2|many
CASSATSEGNQETQYF
>TRBV7-6|TRBJ2-1|.|.
CASTMGGVYNEQFF
>TRBV27|TRBJ1-2|.|.
CASSSPQGLGTNYGYTF
>TRBV18|.|.|.
CASSDFSTKLETQYF